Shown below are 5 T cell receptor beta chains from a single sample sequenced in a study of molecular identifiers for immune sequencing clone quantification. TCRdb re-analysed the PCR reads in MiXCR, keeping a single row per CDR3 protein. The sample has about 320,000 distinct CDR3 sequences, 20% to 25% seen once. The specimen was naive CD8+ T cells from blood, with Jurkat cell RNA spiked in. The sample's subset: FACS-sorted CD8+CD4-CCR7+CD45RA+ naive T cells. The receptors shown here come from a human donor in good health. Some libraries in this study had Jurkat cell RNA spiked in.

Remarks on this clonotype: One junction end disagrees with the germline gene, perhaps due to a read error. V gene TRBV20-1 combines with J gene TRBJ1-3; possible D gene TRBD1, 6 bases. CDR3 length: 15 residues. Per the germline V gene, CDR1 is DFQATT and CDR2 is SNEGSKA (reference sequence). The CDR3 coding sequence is TGCAGTGCCCTCAAGCGGGGGGCTGCTGGAAGCACCATATATTTT. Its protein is CSALKRGAAGSTIYF.

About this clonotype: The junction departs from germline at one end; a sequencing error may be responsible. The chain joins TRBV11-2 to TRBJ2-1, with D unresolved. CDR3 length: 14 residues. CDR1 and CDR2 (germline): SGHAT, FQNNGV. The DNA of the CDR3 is TGTGCCAGCAGCGTCGCACATTCCTACAATGAGCAGTCCTTC. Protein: CASSVAHSYNEQSF.

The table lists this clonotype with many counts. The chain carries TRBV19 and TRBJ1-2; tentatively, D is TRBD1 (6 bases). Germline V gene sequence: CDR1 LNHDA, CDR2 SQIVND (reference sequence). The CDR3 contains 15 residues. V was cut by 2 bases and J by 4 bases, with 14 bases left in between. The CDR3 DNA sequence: TGTGCCAGTAGTATAACCGTTCAGGGGATCTATGGCTACACCTTC. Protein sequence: CASSITVQGIYGYTF.

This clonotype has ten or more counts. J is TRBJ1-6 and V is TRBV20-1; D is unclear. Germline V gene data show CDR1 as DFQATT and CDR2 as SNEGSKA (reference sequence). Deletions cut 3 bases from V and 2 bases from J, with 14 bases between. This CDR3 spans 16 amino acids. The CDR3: CSASSRDLPYNSPLHF. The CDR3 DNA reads TGCAGTGCTAGTTCACGGGATTTACCCTATAATTCACCCCTCCACTTT.

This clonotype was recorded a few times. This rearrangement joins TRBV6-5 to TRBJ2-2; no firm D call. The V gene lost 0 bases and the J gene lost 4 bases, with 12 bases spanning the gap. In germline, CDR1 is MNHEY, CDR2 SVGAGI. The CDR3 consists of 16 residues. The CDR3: CASSYSGSPATGELFF. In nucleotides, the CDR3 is TGTGCCAGCAGTTACTCGGGCAGTCCGGCCACCGGGGAGCTGTTTTTT.